These T cell receptor beta chains were read from a single sample in a study of TIL therapy for anti-PD-1-resistant metastatic lung cancer. Profiled with immunoSEQ multiplex PCR; TCRdb holds only in-frame clones, not every one. Of over 25,000 clones listed, roughly 72% are singletons. The specimen comprised tumor tissue, sampled at baseline. Every receptor here comes from a person aged 25-85 years with non-small cell lung cancer. The CDR3 runs from the conserved cysteine through the conserved F or W. The D gene is left open where the match is weak. Clone size is stated in some rows and not others, as once, few, many or a class when expanded.

CDR3aa | CDR3nt | abundance | v_gene | d_gene | j_gene
CASNPDRFSPLHF | TGTGCCAGCAACCCCGACAGGTTTTCACCCCTCCACTTT | - | TRBV2 | - | TRBJ1-6
CASSPLAPLYSSGANVLTF | TGTGCCAGCTCACCACTAGCCCCTCTCTATTCCTCTGGGGCCAACGTCCTGACTTTC | medium-sized | TRBV18 | - | TRBJ2-6
CATSSLGLADTDTQYF | TGTGCCACCAGCAGCTTGGGACTAGCGGACACAGATACGCAGTATTTT | - | TRBV15 | TRBD2 | TRBJ2-3
CASSTMDPNEKLFF | TGTGCCAGCAGTACCATGGACCCTAATGAAAAACTGTTTTTT | few | TRBV4-2 | - | TRBJ1-4
CASSIGGSGGSGDTQYF | TGTGCCAGTAGTATCGGCGGTAGCGGGGGATCGGGAGATACGCAGTATTTT | - | TRBV19 | TRBD2 | TRBJ2-3
CASSIDPGAPNYGYTF | TGTGCCAGTAGTATAGATCCCGGGGCTCCTAACTATGGCTACACCTTC | - | TRBV19 | - | TRBJ1-2
CASSGISRSSYNEQFF | TGTGCCAGCAGTGGTATCTCCCGCAGCTCCTACAATGAGCAGTTCTTC | few | TRBV2 | - | TRBJ2-1
CASSSAASGGSYEQYF | TGTGCCAGCAGCTCGGCCGCTAGCGGGGGCTCCTACGAGCAGTACTTC | - | TRBV11-2 | TRBD2 | TRBJ2-7
CASSLYGDEKLFF | TGTGCCAGCAGCTTGTATGGGGATGAAAAACTGTTTTTT | - | TRBV5-4 | - | TRBJ1-4
CASSQEERVGQETQYF | TGTGCCAGCAGCCAAGAGGAAAGGGTAGGCCAAGAGACCCAGTACTTC | - | TRBV14 | - | TRBJ2-5
CASSILQGFGTEAFF | TGTGCCAGCAGCATCCTACAGGGGTTTGGGACTGAAGCTTTCTTT | - | TRBV5-6 | TRBD1 | TRBJ1-1
CASSIAPLGGNTIYF | TGTGCCAGTAGTATAGCGCCTCTGGGGGGAAACACCATATATTTT | - | TRBV19 | - | TRBJ1-3
CASSPWGSSNTEAFF | TGTGCCAGCAGCCCATGGGGGAGCTCGAACACTGAAGCTTTCTTT | - | TRBV7-3 | - | TRBJ1-1
CASSPDNYEQYF | TGCGCCAGCAGCCCAGATAACTACGAGCAGTACTTC | - | TRBV5-1 | - | TRBJ2-7
CASSSGPESEKLFF | TGTGCCAGCAGCTCTGGACCGGAGAGTGAAAAACTGTTTTTT | - | TRBV7-9 | - | TRBJ1-4
CASSEGDSYEQYF | TGTGCCAGCAGCGAGGGCGACTCCTACGAGCAGTACTTC | - | TRBV7-9 | - | TRBJ2-7
CSVEGRGETRYGYTF | TGCAGCGTTGAAGGGCGTGGAGAGACTCGCTATGGCTACACCTTC | - | TRBV29-1 | - | TRBJ1-2
CASSPQGPSGGNEQFF | TGTGCCAGCAGCCCCCAGGGGCCTAGCGGGGGGAATGAGCAGTTCTTC | - | TRBV7-3 | TRBD2 | TRBJ2-1
CSVEGAGGQDTQYF | TGCAGCGTTGAAGGAGCGGGGGGGCAGGATACGCAGTATTTT | - | TRBV29-1 | TRBD2 | TRBJ2-3
CASSFGGLANTGELFF | TGCGCCAGCAGCTTTGGGGGACTAGCGAACACCGGGGAGCTGTTTTTT | - | TRBV5-1 | TRBD2 | TRBJ2-2
CASSSERLLYEQYF | TGTGCCAGCAGCTCGGAACGACTACTCTACGAGCAGTACTTC | - | TRBV5-8 | - | TRBJ2-7
CASSQRQASGTGELFF | TGTGCCAGCTCACAAAGACAGGCGAGTGGGACCGGGGAGCTGTTTTTT | - | TRBV18 | - | TRBJ2-2
CASSEGSTGPYGYTF | TGTGCCAGCAGTGAAGGGTCGACAGGCCCCTATGGCTACACCTTC | - | TRBV6-1 | - | TRBJ1-2
CASSLHPGRLDTEAFF | TGTGCCAGCAGTCTACACCCAGGCAGGTTGGACACTGAAGCTTTCTTT | - | TRBV4-2 | - | TRBJ1-1
CASSGPTGTQYF | TGCGCCAGCAGCGGCCCCACCGGGACCCAGTACTTC | - | TRBV4-3 | - | TRBJ2-5
CASSSVDSYEQYF | TGTGCCAGCAGCTCCGTTGACTCCTACGAGCAGTACTTC | - | TRBV5-6 | - | TRBJ2-7
CASSLAGGGGPFYNEQFF | TGTGCCAGCAGCTTAGCGGGAGGCGGGGGGCCCTTCTACAATGAGCAGTTCTTC | few | TRBV7-2 | TRBD2 | TRBJ2-1
CASSLDALQSNEQFF | TGTGCCAGCAGCTTAGACGCGTTACAAAGCAATGAGCAGTTCTTC | - | TRBV7-7 | - | TRBJ2-1
CASTPPGSSYNEQFF | TGTGCCAGCACGCCTCCAGGGAGCTCCTACAATGAGCAGTTCTTC | - | TRBV2 | - | TRBJ2-1
CASSPGFEQYF | TGTGCCAGCAGCCCAGGGTTCGAGCAGTACTTC | - | TRBV7-2 | - | TRBJ2-7
CASGLITQGDTQYF | TGTGCTAGTGGTTTGATTACTCAGGGGGATACGCAGTATTTT | once | TRBV12-5 | - | TRBJ2-3
CASSPPIAGGPGELFF | TGTGCCAGCAGCCCCCCAATAGCGGGGGGCCCGGGGGAGCTGTTTTTT | - | TRBV7-9 | TRBD2 | TRBJ2-2
CASILGNTIYF | TGTGCCAGCATCCTTGGAAACACCATATATTTT | - | TRBV27 | - | TRBJ1-3
CASSPRSSERYNEQFF | TGTGCCAGCAGCCCACGATCTAGCGAGCGGTACAATGAGCAGTTCTTC | - | TRBV9 | - | TRBJ2-1
CASSPPRTSGGPDTQYF | TGTGCCAGCAGCCCCCCGAGGACTAGCGGGGGACCAGATACGCAGTATTTT | - | TRBV11-3 | TRBD2 | TRBJ2-3
CASSAGQETDTQYF | TGTGCCAGCAGTGCCGGACAGGAGACAGATACGCAGTATTTT | - | TRBV6-4 | TRBD1 | TRBJ2-3